The entry below describes one T cell receptor (beta chain). What it binds is unknown. The source of the sample is a study of T cell repertoires in cytomegalovirus infection. Points from the study as a whole: CMV carriers having the relevant HLA were flagged by cumulative public TCR beta family frequency. The ex vivo response showed dominance by HLA-C-restricted CMV-specific TCR beta clonotypes.

CDR1 and CDR2 from the germline V gene are SNHLY and FYNNEI. The length of the CDR3 is 11 residues. The V end lost 6 bases, the J end lost 8 bases, and 10 bases lay between the germline ends. TCRdb reprocessed the reads via MiXCR and lists one record per CDR3 protein. The table records approximately 910,000 distinct CDR3 sequences, 25% to 40% of them present only once. The sequenced sample was cultured CD8+ T cells from PBMCs, obtained from culture after CMV antigen stimulation. This chain joins TRBV2 and TRBJ1-2; D perhaps matches TRBD1 (6 bases). The receptor's source is a human donor in good health (CMV status not recorded). Some clones in this sample may be carry-over from other donors' samples. This chain's CDR3 is CASRTGWGYTF. As DNA, the CDR3 is TGTGCCAGCAGAACAGGGTGGGGCTACACCTTC.